A selection of T cell receptor beta chains follows, all from one sample in a study of cytomegalovirus exposure and HLA in healthy donors. The data were produced by immunoSEQ multiplex PCR, yet TCRdb's version contains in-frame clones alone and is incomplete. The table shows roughly 300,000 clones, with approximately 86% occurring only once. The sample taken for sequencing was PBMCs. The origin of the receptors is a woman in her 30s in good health and CMV-seropositive. Each CDR3 is given with its conserved first and last residue. A D gene is named only where the DNA matches it firmly. Rows may omit the clone size; those that give it use once, few, many or a size class.

j_call clone_size v_call d_call cdr3_aa cdr3_nt
TRBJ1-1 NA TRBV7-3 NA CASSGTLKTEAFF TGTGCCAGCAGCGGGACCCTGAAAACTGAAGCTTTCTTT
TRBJ2-7 NA TRBV6-5 NA CASSAYGPTYEQYF TGTGCCAGCAGTGCATACGGACCCACCTACGAGCAGTACTTC
TRBJ2-3 NA TRBV14 NA CASSQTSTVAQYF TGTGCCAGCAGCCAGACGAGCACGGTCGCGCAGTATTTT
TRBJ2-1 NA TRBV7-3 TRBD2 CASSSLAGGPNEQFF TGTGCCAGCAGCTCACTAGCGGGGGGTCCCAATGAGCAGTTCTTC
TRBJ1-3 NA TRBV6-1 NA CASSEGDRNTIYF TGTGCCAGCAGTGAAGGTGACAGAAACACCATATATTTT
TRBJ2-1 NA TRBV29-1 NA CSVDIDYEQFF TGCAGCGTTGACATAGACTATGAGCAGTTCTTC
TRBJ2-1 NA TRBV5-1 NA CASSLVQDNEQFF TGCGCCAGCAGCTTGGTCCAGGACAATGAGCAGTTCTTC
TRBJ2-7 NA TRBV7-9 NA CASSPSVWNYEQYF TGTGCCAGCAGCCCCTCGGTCTGGAACTACGAGCAGTACTTC
TRBJ1-1 once TRBV6-4 TRBD1 CASRAQGAPDTEAFF TGTGCCAGCAGAGCCCAGGGGGCGCCGGACACTGAAGCTTTCTTT
TRBJ1-1 NA TRBV11-2 NA CASSLVVYTEAFF TGTGCCAGCAGCTTAGTGGTTTACACTGAAGCTTTCTTT